Following are 2 T cell receptor beta chains from one sample sequenced in a study of cytomegalovirus exposure and HLA in healthy donors. This PCR relied on a set of 60 Vbeta primers and 13 Jbeta primers. Data came from immunoSEQ multiplex PCR; TCRdb stores just in-frame clones and leaves some out. The top ten hold about 2.5% of the sample, which has approximately 180,000 clones, 72% seen once. Sequencing input: PBMCs. All receptors derive from a human donor in good health.

This clone was seen a handful of times. CDR3 sequence (DNA): TGTGCCAGCAGCGTAGGCGGGGGGCTTTTTGGCTACACCTTC. Protein sequence: CASSVGGGLFGYTF. This chain links TRBV9 with TRBJ1-2; D possibly corresponds to TRBD1 (6 bases). This CDR3 contains 14 residues. V gave up 0 bases and J gave up 7 bases, with 13 bases separating them. Germline-derived CDR1 and CDR2 are SGDLS and YYNGEE.

The chain carries TRBV6-5 and TRBJ2-1; TRBD1 agrees at 9 bases. Trimming took 7 bases from V and 0 from J; bases not matched to a gene: 4. The CDR3 consists of 15 residues. The V gene's germline CDR1 is MNHEY and CDR2 SVGAGI. CDR3 sequence: CASTGQGFSYNEQFF. The CDR3 DNA sequence: TGTGCCAGCACCGGACAGGGGTTCTCCTACAATGAGCAGTTCTTC.